A selection of T cell receptor beta chains follows, all from one sample in a study of Ad26.COV2.S vaccination and SARS-CoV-2 variants. TCRdb keeps only in-frame clones here, not all; method: immunoSEQ multiplex PCR. Here the sample spans fewer than 400,000 clones, around 90% being singletons. The sample in question was peripheral blood, obtained in a trial of Ad26.COV2.S vaccine versus placebo. All receptors derive from a person between 18 and 65 years old who received the Ad26.COV2.S COVID-19 vaccine or a placebo. Each CDR3 is given with its conserved first and last residue. A D gene is named only where the DNA matches it firmly. Expanded clones are given a class, and other clones once, few, many or no size at all.

V gene: TRBV27
clone size: NA
J gene: TRBJ1-1
D gene: NA
CDR3 DNA: TGTGCCAGCAGTTTAGGCCCTTGGACTGAAGCTTTCTTT
CDR3 protein: CASSLGPWTEAFF

V gene: TRBV13
clone size: once
J gene: TRBJ2-5
D gene: NA
CDR3 DNA: TGTGCCAGCAGCTTAGTAGGGCAGACGGAGACCCAGTACTTC
CDR3 protein: CASSLVGQTETQYF

V gene: TRBV7-9
clone size: few
J gene: TRBJ1-4
D gene: TRBD1
CDR3 DNA: TGTGCCAGCAGCCCCCGGGACAGGGGTGAAAAACTGTTTTTT
CDR3 protein: CASSPRDRGEKLFF

V gene: TRBV5-1
clone size: NA
J gene: TRBJ1-4
D gene: TRBD1
CDR3 DNA: TGCGCCAGCAGCGCTCGGACAGGGGAAGAAAAACTGTTTTTT
CDR3 protein: CASSARTGEEKLFF

V gene: TRBV27
clone size: NA
J gene: TRBJ1-1
D gene: NA
CDR3 DNA: TGTGCCAGCAGTTTATGGGGGGGGTTGAACACTGAAGCTTTCTTT
CDR3 protein: CASSLWGGLNTEAFF

V gene: TRBV12-3/TRBV12-4
clone size: NA
J gene: TRBJ1-1
D gene: NA
CDR3 DNA: TGTGCCAGCAGCTGGGACTTGGCTGAAGCTTTCTTT
CDR3 protein: CASSWDLAEAFF

V gene: TRBV28
clone size: NA
J gene: TRBJ2-1
D gene: TRBD2
CDR3 DNA: TGTGCCACCATGGGAAACGCCGGGACTAGCGGGAGGGGCTCCTACAATGAGCAGTTCTTC
CDR3 protein: CATMGNAGTSGRGSYNEQFF

V gene: TRBV27
clone size: NA
J gene: TRBJ2-2
D gene: NA
CDR3 DNA: TGTGCCAGCAGTTTTCCGGGGGAAGGCGGGGAGCTGTTTTTT
CDR3 protein: CASSFPGEGGELFF

V gene: TRBV30
clone size: once
J gene: TRBJ1-2
D gene: TRBD1
CDR3 DNA: TGTGCCTGGATTAGAATCTCAGGGGGGGACTATGGCTACACCTTC
CDR3 protein: CAWIRISGGDYGYTF

V gene: TRBV9
clone size: NA
J gene: TRBJ2-3
D gene: NA
CDR3 DNA: TGTGCCAGCAGCGTAGATTGGGGCACAGATACGCAGTATTTT
CDR3 protein: CASSVDWGTDTQYF

V gene: TRBV27
clone size: NA
J gene: TRBJ2-2
D gene: NA
CDR3 DNA: TGTGCCAGCAGTTTATGGGGTCCTCCTAACACCGGGGAGCTGTTTTTT
CDR3 protein: CASSLWGPPNTGELFF

V gene: TRBV2
clone size: NA
J gene: TRBJ2-2
D gene: NA
CDR3 DNA: TGTGCCACAGGGATCACCGGGGAGCTGTTTTTT
CDR3 protein: CATGITGELFF

V gene: TRBV7-2
clone size: once
J gene: TRBJ1-1
D gene: NA
CDR3 DNA: TGTGCCAGCAGCCTGTTAACAAGGACAAACACTGAAGCTTTCTTT
CDR3 protein: CASSLLTRTNTEAFF

V gene: TRBV16
clone size: NA
J gene: TRBJ1-4
D gene: NA
CDR3 DNA: TGTGCCAGCAGCAACGGGAGGACGGGACTCAATGAAAAACTGTTTTTT
CDR3 protein: CASSNGRTGLNEKLFF

V gene: TRBV27
clone size: NA
J gene: TRBJ2-2
D gene: TRBD2
CDR3 DNA: TGTGCCAGCAGCGGACTAGCGGGGGTTAACACCGGGGAGCTGTTTTTT
CDR3 protein: CASSGLAGVNTGELFF

V gene: TRBV27
clone size: NA
J gene: TRBJ2-1
D gene: TRBD2
CDR3 DNA: TGTGCCAGCAGTTTGACGCGGGAGAGACTAGGAGCTAGGGACAATGAGCAGTTCTTC
CDR3 protein: CASSLTRERLGARDNEQFF

V gene: TRBV27
clone size: NA
J gene: TRBJ2-3
D gene: TRBD2
CDR3 DNA: TGTGCCAGCAGTTCCCGGACGGGGGGTAGCACAGATACGCAGTATTTT
CDR3 protein: CASSSRTGGSTDTQYF

V gene: TRBV6-2/TRBV6-3
clone size: NA
J gene: TRBJ2-1
D gene: NA
CDR3 DNA: TGTGCCAGCAGTTACTCGATAATAGTATCTGAGCAGTTCTTC
CDR3 protein: CASSYSIIVSEQFF

V gene: TRBV10-3
clone size: once
J gene: TRBJ1-1
D gene: NA
CDR3 DNA: TGTGCCATCACAGGGAGTCGGAACACTGAAGCTTTCTTT
CDR3 protein: CAITGSRNTEAFF